This T cell receptor beta chain comes out of a study of spatial heterogeneity in lung cancer. Trimming took 2 bases from V and 4 from J; bases not matched to a gene: 5. Per the germline V gene, CDR1 is MNHEY and CDR2 is SMNVEV (reference sequence). This CDR3 spans 15 amino acids. Time point defined: sample taken at primary tumor resection. Unsorted tumor, nontumor lung tissue or cryopreserved PBMC supplied the whole RNA. Every TCR cDNA molecule bore its own unique molecular identifier. TCRdb recomputed calls from the 5' RACE reads with MiXCR, one row per CDR3 protein. The table lists 49,000 or so distinct CDR3 sequences, roughly 10% of them singletons.

This TCR was sampled from a female donor with early-stage non-small cell lung cancer. Specimen: PBMCs, collected at surgery. The gene calls are TRBV27 and TRBJ2-7; 10 bases are a match to TRBD2. CDR3 in amino acids: CASSLLSGGSYEQYF. In DNA form, the CDR3 reads TGTGCCAGCAGTTTACTTAGCGGGGGGAGTTACGAGCAGTACTTC.